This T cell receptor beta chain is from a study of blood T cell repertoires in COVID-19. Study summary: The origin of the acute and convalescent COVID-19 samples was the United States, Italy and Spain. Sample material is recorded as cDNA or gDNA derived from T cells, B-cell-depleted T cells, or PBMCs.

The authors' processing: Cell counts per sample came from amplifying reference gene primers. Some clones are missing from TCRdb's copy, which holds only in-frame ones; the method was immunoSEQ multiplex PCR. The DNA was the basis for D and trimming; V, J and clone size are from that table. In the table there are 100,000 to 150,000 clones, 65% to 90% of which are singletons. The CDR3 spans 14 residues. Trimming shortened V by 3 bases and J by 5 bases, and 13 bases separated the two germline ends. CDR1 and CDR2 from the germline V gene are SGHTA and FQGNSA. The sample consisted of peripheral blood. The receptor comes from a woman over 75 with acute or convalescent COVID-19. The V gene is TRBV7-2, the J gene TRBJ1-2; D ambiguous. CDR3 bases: TGTGCCAGCAGCTTTTTGAATTCGGGGTATGGCTACACCTTC. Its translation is CASSFLNSGYGYTF. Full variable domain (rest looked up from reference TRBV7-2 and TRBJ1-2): GAGVSQSPSNKVTEKGKDVELRCDPISGHTALYWYRQSLGQGLEFLIYFQGNSAPDKSGLPSDRFSAERTGGSVSTLTIQRTQQEDSAVYLCASSFLNSGYGYTFGSGTRLTVV.